These T cell receptor beta chains were read from a single sample in a study of cytotoxic CD8 clonotypes in ibrutinib-treated CLL. Sequenced by immunoSEQ multiplex PCR; TCRdb stores in-frame clones only, minus some. The sample lists over 120,000 clones; more than 75% were seen once. The material was PBMCs, obtained after 24 months of ibrutinib treatment. The origin of the receptors is a human donor with chronic lymphocytic leukemia. The CDR3 runs from the conserved cysteine through the conserved F or W. The D gene is left open where the match is weak. Clone size is shown for a subset of rows, as once, few, many or a class of expanded clone.

clone_size cdr3_length j_call d_call v_call cdr3_nt cdr3_aa
- 13 TRBJ1-1 - TRBV19 TGTGCCAGCCAGGACTGGGGGGTGACTGAAGCTTTCTTT CASQDWGVTEAFF
- 13 TRBJ1-5 - TRBV6-5 TGTGCCAGCAGTACTGGGGTCTACCAGCCCCAGCATTTT CASSTGVYQPQHF
- 13 TRBJ2-1 - TRBV5-1 TGCGCCAGCAGCTTGGACGGGTACAATGAGCAGTTCTTC CASSLDGYNEQFF
- 12 TRBJ1-1 - TRBV19 TGTGCCAGTAGTATTAGGGGTCGTGAAGCTTTCTTT CASSIRGREAFF
- 13 TRBJ1-3 - TRBV7-3 TGTGCCAGCAGCTCACCTATGGGGGACACCATATATTTT CASSSPMGDTIYF
- 17 TRBJ2-7 TRBD2 TRBV18 TGTGCCAGCTCACCTCTAGCGGGAGGGCTGTCGACCTACGAGCAGTACTTC CASSPLAGGLSTYEQYF
- 13 TRBJ2-1 - TRBV7-6 TGTGCCAGCAGCCGGGCCGTGGGCGATGAGCAGTTCTTC CASSRAVGDEQFF
- 15 TRBJ2-2 TRBD2 TRBV27 TGTGCCAGCAGCGGACTAGCGGCCAACACCGGGGAGCTGTTTTTT CASSGLAANTGELFF
- 12 TRBJ1-4 - TRBV10-3 TGTGCCATCGGACCAGGGGATGAAAAACTGTTTTTT CAIGPGDEKLFF
once 13 TRBJ1-3 - TRBV28 TGTGCCAGCAGTTTTGGGGGTGGAAACACCATATATTTT CASSFGGGNTIYF
- 12 TRBJ1-4 - TRBV13 TGTGCCAGCAGCCCCGAGGGCGGAAAACTGTTTTTT CASSPEGGKLFF
- 10 TRBJ2-5 - TRBV28 TGTGCCAGCCAGGGGGAGACCCAGTACTTC CASQGETQYF
- 14 TRBJ2-7 - TRBV5-5 TGTGCCAGCAGCTTGGAGGGCAGCTCCTACGAGCAGTACTTC CASSLEGSSYEQYF
- 11 TRBJ1-3 - TRBV6-5 TGTGCCAGCTACCGGGGGAACACCATATATTTT CASYRGNTIYF
few 14 TRBJ2-7 - TRBV28 TGTGCCAGCAGTTTCCCAGCGGGTAGCTACGAGCAGTACTTC CASSFPAGSYEQYF
- 15 TRBJ1-1 TRBD1 TRBV7-2 TGTGCCAGCAGCTTCCGACAGGGGGCGGTGGTCGCGGCTTTCTTT CASSFRQGAVVAAFF
- 15 TRBJ2-3 TRBD2 TRBV30 TGTGCCTGGTCAGATCACCCCCCCGGGGGGTACCCGCAGTATTTT CAWSDHPPGGYPQYF
- 15 TRBJ1-2 TRBD1 TRBV28 TGTGCCAGCAGTACGACAGGGGAAGATTTGCGTGGCTACACCTTC CASSTTGEDLRGYTF
- 15 TRBJ2-5 TRBD1 TRBV2 TGTGCCAGCAGTGGTTGGACAGGGGGCCAAGAGACCCAGTACTTC CASSGWTGGQETQYF
- 14 TRBJ1-1 - TRBV4-3 TGCGCCAGCCAGCGGGCGGGGGGAGTCACTGAAGCTTTCTTT CASQRAGGVTEAFF
- 11 TRBJ2-7 - TRBV30 TGTGCCTGGGATGGGCCCTACGAGCAGTACTTC CAWDGPYEQYF
few 13 TRBJ1-2 - TRBV28 TGTGCCAGCAGCCGGCAGGCGAACTATGGCTACACCTTC CASSRQANYGYTF
- 15 TRBJ2-1 TRBD1 TRBV18 TGTGCCAGCTCACCCGGACAGGCTGGCTACAATGAGCAGTTCTTC CASSPGQAGYNEQFF
- 19 TRBJ2-7 - TRBV4-3 TGCGCCAGCAGCCAAGATCGGGAGTGGGGACAGAGACCCTCCTACGAGCAGTACTTC CASSQDREWGQRPSYEQYF
- 17 TRBJ2-1 TRBD2 TRBV14 TGTGCCAGCAGCCCGCCGGGACTAGCGGGGGGACCGAATGAGCAGTTCTTC CASSPPGLAGGPNEQFF
- 16 TRBJ2-1 TRBD2 TRBV7-6 TGTGCCAGCAGCTTATACGGGGGGGGCTCCTACAATGAGCAGTTCTTC CASSLYGGGSYNEQFF
- 13 TRBJ2-5 TRBD2 TRBV9 TGTGCCAGCAGCGAGGGACTAGCGGAGACCCAGTACTTC CASSEGLAETQYF
- 14 TRBJ1-5 TRBD1 TRBV7-2 TGTGCCAGCAGCCCGACAGGGCCCAATCAGCCCCAGCATTTT CASSPTGPNQPQHF
few 12 TRBJ1-5 - TRBV10-3 TGTGCCATCAGTGATGAGGGACAGCCCCAGCATTTT CAISDEGQPQHF
- 17 TRBJ2-2 TRBD2 TRBV5-1 TGCGCCAGCAGCTTGGGGGGACTAGCGGTGCGATCCGGGGAGCTGTTTTTT CASSLGGLAVRSGELFF
- 15 TRBJ2-2 - TRBV18 TGTGCCAGCTCACCAAGGGACTTCCACACCGGGGAGCTGTTTTTT CASSPRDFHTGELFF
- 13 TRBJ1-2 - TRBV19 TGTGCCAGTAGCCCGACGGGGGGCTATGGCTACACCTTC CASSPTGGYGYTF
- 14 TRBJ1-2 - TRBV28 TGTGCCAGCAGTCTCGGCTCCCTTAACTATGGCTACACCTTC CASSLGSLNYGYTF
- 12 TRBJ1-5 - TRBV19 TGTGCCAGTAGTATAGGGGGTGGAGCCCAGCATTTT CASSIGGGAQHF
- 16 TRBJ2-2 TRBD1 TRBV5-1 TGCGCCAGCAGCTTGATCCGGACAGGGGAGTTTGGGGAGCTGTTTTTT CASSLIRTGEFGELFF
- 13 TRBJ2-3 - TRBV7-9 TGTGCCAGCAGCTCCGTCCCTACAGATACGCAGTATTTT CASSSVPTDTQYF
- 11 TRBJ2-1 - TRBV18 TGTGCCAGCTCCGGCCCCAATGAGCAGTTCTTC CASSGPNEQFF
few 13 TRBJ1-1 - TRBV30 TGTGCCTGGAGCAAGTGGGGGGGCTCTGAAGCTTTCTTT CAWSKWGGSEAFF
- 14 TRBJ2-1 TRBD2 TRBV5-1 TGCGCCAGCGCCGGACTAGCGGGAGGACGGGAGCAGTTCTTC CASAGLAGGREQFF
- 11 TRBJ2-7 - TRBV29-1 TGCAGCGCCTTGACCGGCTACGAGCAGTACTTC CSALTGYEQYF
- 15 TRBJ2-3 - TRBV6-5 TGTGCCAGCAGTTACGGGGTGGGGCTCACAGATACGCAGTATTTT CASSYGVGLTDTQYF